Included here is one T cell receptor (beta chain) sequence, with context. What it binds is unknown. The assay was immunoSEQ multiplex PCR, and TCRdb's table has in-frame clones only and misses some. The sample consists of 3,500 to 4,500 clones, about 16% of them appearing once. This specimen belongs to a study of T cell clonotyping in hematopoietic cell transplantation. V was shortened by 3 bases and J by 3 bases, with 12 bases between the two germline ends. The CDR3 has 14 amino acids. Germline V lookup: CDR1 MNHEY, CDR2 SVGAGI. The study, taken as a whole, reports: Broader posttransplant TCR repertoire diversity was predicted by graft donor and pretransplant recipient Inverse Simpson Index values. Few recipient clonotypes overlapped donors; over 95% were de novo at given depth. After transplant, recipient diversity fell while pathologically expanded clonotypes grew through day 180. Without cell sorting, CD4 versus CD8 contributions remain unresolved.

The receptor's source is a male patient in his forties or fifties who had an allogeneic stem cell transplant from a related donor, so the T cells may come from the graft donor. Some clones in this sample may be carry-over from other donors' samples. The sample was peripheral blood mononuclear cells, taken 30 days after allogeneic stem cell transplant. The rearrangement links TRBV6-5 to TRBJ2-7; unclear D gene. The CDR3 here is CASSYSVTLYEQYF. Written as DNA, the CDR3 is TGTGCCAGCAGTTATTCGGTCACACTCTACGAGCAGTACTTC.